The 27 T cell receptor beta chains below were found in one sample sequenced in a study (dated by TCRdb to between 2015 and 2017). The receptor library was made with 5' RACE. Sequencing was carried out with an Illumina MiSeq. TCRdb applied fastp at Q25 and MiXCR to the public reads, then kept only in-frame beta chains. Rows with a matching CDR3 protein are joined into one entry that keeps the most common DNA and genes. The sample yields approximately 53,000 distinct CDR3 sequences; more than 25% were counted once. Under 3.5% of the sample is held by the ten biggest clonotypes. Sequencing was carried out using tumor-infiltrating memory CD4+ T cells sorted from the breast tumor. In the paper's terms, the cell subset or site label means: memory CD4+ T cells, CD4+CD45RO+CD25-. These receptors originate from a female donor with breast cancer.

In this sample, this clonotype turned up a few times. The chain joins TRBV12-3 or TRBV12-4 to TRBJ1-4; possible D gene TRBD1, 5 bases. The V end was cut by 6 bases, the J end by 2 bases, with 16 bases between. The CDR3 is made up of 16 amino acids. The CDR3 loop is CASSPPGGPTNEKLFF. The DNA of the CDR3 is TGTGCCAGCAGCCCCCCCGGGGGTCCCACTAATGAAAAACTGTTTTTT.

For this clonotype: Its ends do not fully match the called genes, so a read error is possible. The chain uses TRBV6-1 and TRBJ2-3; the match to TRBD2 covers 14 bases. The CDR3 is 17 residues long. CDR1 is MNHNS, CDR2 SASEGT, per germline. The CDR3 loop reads CASRRTSGGFSTDTQYF. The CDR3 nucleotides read TGTGCCAGCAGACGGACTAGCGGGGGGTTTAGCACAGATACGCAGTACTTT.

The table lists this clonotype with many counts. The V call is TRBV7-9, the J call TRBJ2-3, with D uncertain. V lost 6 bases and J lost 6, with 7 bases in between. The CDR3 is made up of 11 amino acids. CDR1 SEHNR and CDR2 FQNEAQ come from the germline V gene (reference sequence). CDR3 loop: CASSFSDTQYF. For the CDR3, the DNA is TGTGCCAGCAGTTTCAGTGATACGCAGTATTTT.

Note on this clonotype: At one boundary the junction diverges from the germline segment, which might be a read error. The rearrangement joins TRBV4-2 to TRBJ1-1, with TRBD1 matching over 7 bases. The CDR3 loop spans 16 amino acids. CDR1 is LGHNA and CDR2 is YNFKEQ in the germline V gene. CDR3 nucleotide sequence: TGCGCCAGCAGCCAAGTGCGAGTAGACAGGGCGGTTGGAGCTTTCTTT. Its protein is CASSQVRVDRAVGAFF.

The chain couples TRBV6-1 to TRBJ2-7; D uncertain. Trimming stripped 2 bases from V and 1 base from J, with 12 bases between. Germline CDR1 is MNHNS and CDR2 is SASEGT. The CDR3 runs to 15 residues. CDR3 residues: CASSEKPAGSYEQYF. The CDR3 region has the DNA TGTGCCAGCAGTGAAAAGCCGGCAGGATCCTACGAGCAGTACTTC.

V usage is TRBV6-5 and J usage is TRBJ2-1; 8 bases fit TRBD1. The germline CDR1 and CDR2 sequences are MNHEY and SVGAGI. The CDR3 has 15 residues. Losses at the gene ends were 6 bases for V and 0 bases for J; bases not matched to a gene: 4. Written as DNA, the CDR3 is TGTGCCAGCAGCCGGACAGGGAGCTCCTACAATGAGCAGTTCTTC. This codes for CASSRTGSSYNEQFF.

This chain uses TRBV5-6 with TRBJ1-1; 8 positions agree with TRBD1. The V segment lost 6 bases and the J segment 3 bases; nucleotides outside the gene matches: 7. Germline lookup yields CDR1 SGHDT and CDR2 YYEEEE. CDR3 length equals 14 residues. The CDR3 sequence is CASNHQGADTEAFF. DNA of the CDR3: TGTGCCAGCAACCACCAGGGGGCGGACACTGAAGCTTTCTTT.

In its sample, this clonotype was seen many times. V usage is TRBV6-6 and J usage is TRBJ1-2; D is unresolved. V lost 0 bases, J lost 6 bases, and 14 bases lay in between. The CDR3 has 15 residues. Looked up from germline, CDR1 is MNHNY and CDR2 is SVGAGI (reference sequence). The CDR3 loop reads CASSYSDVKKNGYTF. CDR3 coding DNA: TGTGCCAGCAGTTACTCGGACGTCAAGAAAAATGGCTACACCTTC.

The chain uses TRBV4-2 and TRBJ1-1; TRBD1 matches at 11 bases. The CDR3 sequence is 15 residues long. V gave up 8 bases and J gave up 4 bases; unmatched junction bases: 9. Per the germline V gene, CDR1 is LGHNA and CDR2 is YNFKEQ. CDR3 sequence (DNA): TGTGCCAGCCGCCGCCCCGGGACAGGGGGCACTGAAGCTTTCTTT. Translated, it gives CASRRPGTGGTEAFF.

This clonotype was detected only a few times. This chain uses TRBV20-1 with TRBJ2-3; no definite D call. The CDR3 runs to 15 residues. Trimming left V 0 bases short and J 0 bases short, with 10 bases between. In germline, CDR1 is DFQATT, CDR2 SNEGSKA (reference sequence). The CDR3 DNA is TGCAGTGCTAGAGAATTAGGTTCAAGCACAGATACGCAGTATTTT. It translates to CSARELGSSTDTQYF.

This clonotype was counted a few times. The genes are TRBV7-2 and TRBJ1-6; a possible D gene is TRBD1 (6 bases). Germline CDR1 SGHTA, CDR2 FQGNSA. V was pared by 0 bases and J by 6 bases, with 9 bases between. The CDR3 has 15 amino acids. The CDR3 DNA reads TGTGCCAGCAGCTTAGCACAGGGAGGTAATTCACCCCTCCACTTT. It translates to CASSLAQGGNSPLHF. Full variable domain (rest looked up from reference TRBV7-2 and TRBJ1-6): GAGVSQSPSNKVTEKGKDVELRCDPISGHTALYWYRQSLGQGLEFLIYFQGNSAPDKSGLPSDRFSAERTGGSVSTLTIQRTQQEDSAVYLCASSLAQGGNSPLHFGNGTRLTVT.

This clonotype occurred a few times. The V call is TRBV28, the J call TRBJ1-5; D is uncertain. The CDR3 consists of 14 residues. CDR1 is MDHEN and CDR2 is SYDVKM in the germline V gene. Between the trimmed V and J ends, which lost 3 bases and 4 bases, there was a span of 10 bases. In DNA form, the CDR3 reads TGTGCCAGCAGTTTCCCAAGTCGTAATCAGCCCCAGCATTTT. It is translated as CASSFPSRNQPQHF.

DNA of the CDR3: TGTGCCAGCAGCCAGGGACCCGCGGCTCTGTTTTTT. Its translation is CASSQGPAALFF. J is TRBJ1-4 and V is TRBV3-1, with D maybe TRBD1 (5 bases). CDR1 and CDR2 (germline): LGHDT, YNNKEL (reference sequence). The CDR3 is 12 amino acids. Between the trimmed V and J ends, which lost 3 bases and 14 bases, there was a span of 13 bases. Using reference TRBV3-1 and TRBJ1-4 for the parts outside the CDR3, the full variable domain is DTAVSQTPKYLVTQMGNDKSIKCEQNLGHDTMYWYKQDSKKFLKIMFSYNNKELIINETVPNRFSPKSPDKAHLNLHINSLELGDSAVYFCASSQGPAALFFGSGTQLSVL.

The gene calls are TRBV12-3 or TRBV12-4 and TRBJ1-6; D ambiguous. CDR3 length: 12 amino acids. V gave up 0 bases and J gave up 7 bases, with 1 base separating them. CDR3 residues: CASSLANSPLHF. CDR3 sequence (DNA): TGTGCCAGCAGTTTAGCAAATTCACCCCTCCACTTT.

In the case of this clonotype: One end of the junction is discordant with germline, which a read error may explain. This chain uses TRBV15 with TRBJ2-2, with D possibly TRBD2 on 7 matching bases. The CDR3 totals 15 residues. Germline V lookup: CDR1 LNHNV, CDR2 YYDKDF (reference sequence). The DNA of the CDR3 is TGTGCCACCAGCAGAGCTAGGGGGGGCTCCGGGGAGCTGTCTTTT. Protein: CATSRARGGSGELSF. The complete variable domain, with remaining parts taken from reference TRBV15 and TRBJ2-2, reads DAMVIQNPRYQVTQFGKPVTLSCSQTLNHNVMYWYQQKSSQAPKLLFHYYDKDFNNEADTPDNFQSRRPNTSFCFLDIRSPGLGDTAMYLCATSRARGGSGELSFGEGSRLTVL.

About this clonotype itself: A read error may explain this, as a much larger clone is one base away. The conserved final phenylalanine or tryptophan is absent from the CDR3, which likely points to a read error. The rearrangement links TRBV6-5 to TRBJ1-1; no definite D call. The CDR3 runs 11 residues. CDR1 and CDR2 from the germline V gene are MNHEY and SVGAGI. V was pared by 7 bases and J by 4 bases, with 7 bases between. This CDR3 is CASNTLTEAFL. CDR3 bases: TGTGCCAGCAACACTCTCACTGAAGCTTTCTTG.

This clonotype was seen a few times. The CDR3 region is CSARVPASTDTQYF. For the CDR3, the DNA is TGCAGTGCTAGAGTGCCAGCTAGCACAGATACGCAGTATTTT. J is TRBJ2-3 and V is TRBV20-1, with unresolved D. This CDR3 is 14 amino acids long. Germline-derived CDR1 and CDR2 are DFQATT and SNEGSKA (reference sequence). Trimming left V 1 base short and J 0 bases short, with 8 bases between.

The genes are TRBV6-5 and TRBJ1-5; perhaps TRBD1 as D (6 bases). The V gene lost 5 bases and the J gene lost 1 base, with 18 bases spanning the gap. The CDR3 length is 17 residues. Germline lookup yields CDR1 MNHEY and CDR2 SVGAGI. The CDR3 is CASSTLRGGGSNQPQHF. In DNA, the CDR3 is TGTGCCAGCAGTACCCTCCGAGGGGGTGGGAGCAATCAGCCCCAGCATTTT.

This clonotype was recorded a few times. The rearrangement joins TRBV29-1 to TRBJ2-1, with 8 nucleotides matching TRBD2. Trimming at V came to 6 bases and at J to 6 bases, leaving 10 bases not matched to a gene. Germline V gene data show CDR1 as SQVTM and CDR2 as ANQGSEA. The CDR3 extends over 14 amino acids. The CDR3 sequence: CSVEGLVGVNEQFF. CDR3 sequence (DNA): TGCAGCGTAGAGGGACTAGTGGGAGTCAATGAGCAGTTCTTC.

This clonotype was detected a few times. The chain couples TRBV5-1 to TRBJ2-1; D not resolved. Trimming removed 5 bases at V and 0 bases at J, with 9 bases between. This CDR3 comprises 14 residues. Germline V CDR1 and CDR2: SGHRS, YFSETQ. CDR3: CASRPVSSYNEQFF. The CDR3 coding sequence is TGCGCCAGCAGGCCGGTTAGCTCCTACAATGAGCAGTTCTTC.

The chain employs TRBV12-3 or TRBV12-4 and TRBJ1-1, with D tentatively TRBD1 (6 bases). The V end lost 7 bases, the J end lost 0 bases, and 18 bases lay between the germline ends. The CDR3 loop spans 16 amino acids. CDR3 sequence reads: CASTLETGFMNTEAFF. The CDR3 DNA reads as TGTGCCAGCACCCTCGAGACAGGTTTTATGAACACTGAAGCTTTCTTT.

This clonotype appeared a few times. The CDR3 spells CASSLVPEYGYTF. CDR3 bases: TGTGCCAGCAGCTTGGTCCCGGAATATGGCTACACCTTC. This chain uses TRBV11-2 with TRBJ1-2; D is undetermined. Germline V CDR1 and CDR2: SGHAT, FQNNGV. The CDR3 loop spans 13 amino acids. V gave up 3 bases and J gave up 5 bases, with 10 bases separating them.

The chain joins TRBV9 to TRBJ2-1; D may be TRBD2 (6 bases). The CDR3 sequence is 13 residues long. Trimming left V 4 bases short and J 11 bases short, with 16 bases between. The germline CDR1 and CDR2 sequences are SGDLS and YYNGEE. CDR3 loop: CASSLRSGGKQFF. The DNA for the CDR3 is TGTGCCAGCAGCTTACGATCCGGGGGAAAGCAGTTCTTC.

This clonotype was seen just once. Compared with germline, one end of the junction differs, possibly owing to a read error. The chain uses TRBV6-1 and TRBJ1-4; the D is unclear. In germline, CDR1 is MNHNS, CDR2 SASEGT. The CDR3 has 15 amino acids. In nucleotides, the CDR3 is TGTGCCAGCAGTGCCGTTCCGGCAACTAATGAAAAACTGTCTTTT. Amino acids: CASSAVPATNEKLSF.

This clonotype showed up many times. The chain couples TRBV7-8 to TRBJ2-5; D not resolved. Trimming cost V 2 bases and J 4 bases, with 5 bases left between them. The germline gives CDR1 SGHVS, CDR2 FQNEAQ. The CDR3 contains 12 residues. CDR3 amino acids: CASSLSLETQYF. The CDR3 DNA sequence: TGTGCCAGCAGCTTATCTCTAGAGACCCAGTACTTC.

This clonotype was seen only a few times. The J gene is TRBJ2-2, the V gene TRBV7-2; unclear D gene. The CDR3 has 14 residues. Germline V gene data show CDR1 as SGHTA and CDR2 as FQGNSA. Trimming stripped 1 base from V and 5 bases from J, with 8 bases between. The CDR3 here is CASSLDRGTGELFF. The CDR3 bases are TGTGCCAGCAGCTTAGATCGAGGAACCGGGGAGCTGTTTTTT.

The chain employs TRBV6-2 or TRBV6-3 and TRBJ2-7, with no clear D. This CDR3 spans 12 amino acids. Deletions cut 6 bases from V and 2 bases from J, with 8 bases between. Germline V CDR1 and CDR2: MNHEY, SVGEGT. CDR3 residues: CASSDGPYEQYF. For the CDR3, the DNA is TGTGCCAGCAGCGACGGTCCCTACGAGCAGTACTTC.